This T cell receptor (beta chain) was sequenced in a study of OX40 agonist ivuxolimab in advanced cancers. Whole-study context: Every 2 weeks, ivuxolimab was infused into the patients intravenously at between 0.01 and 10 mg/kg. Three patients had partial responses: one hepatocellular carcinoma, two cutaneous melanoma.

The table came from immunoSEQ multiplex PCR; TCRdb's copy has only in-frame clones and leaves some out. Among around 15,000 clones listed, approximately 78% were seen once. Sampling times: baseline, cycle 4 day 1, cycle 7 day 1. In germline, CDR1 is SGHNT, CDR2 YYREEE (reference sequence). V lost 1 base and J lost 10, with 15 bases in between. There are 15 residues in the CDR3. Whole-study results and caveats: Nonresponders included some who also had low normalized T-cell clonal expansion.

Details on this clone: Its antigen is not identified.

This TCR derives from an adult with an advanced solid tumor such as melanoma, head and neck, liver or kidney cancer. The sequencing here drew on CD4+ or CD8+ T cells sorted from blood, taken in a trial of the OX40 agonist ivuxolimab. The rearrangement uses TRBV5-4 and TRBJ1-6; weak D call: TRBD1 (6 bases). CDR3 nucleotides: TGTGCCAGCAGCTTGTCCACAGGGTTTAGCTCACCCCTCCACTTT. Protein product: CASSLSTGFSSPLHF.